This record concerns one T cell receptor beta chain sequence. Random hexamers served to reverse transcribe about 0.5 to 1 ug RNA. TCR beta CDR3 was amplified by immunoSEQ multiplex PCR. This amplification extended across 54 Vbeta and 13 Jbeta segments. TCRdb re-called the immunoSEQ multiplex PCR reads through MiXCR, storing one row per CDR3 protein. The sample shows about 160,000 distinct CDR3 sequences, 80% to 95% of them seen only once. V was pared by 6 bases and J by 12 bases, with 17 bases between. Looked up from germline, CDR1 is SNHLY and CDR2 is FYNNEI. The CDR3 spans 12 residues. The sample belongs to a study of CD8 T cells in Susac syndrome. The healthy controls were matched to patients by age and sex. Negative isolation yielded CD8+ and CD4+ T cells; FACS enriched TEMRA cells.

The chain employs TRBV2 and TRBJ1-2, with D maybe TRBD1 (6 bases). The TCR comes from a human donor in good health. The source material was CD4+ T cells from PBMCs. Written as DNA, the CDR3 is TGTGCCAGCAGGGCCTACAGGGTGATCCACACCTTC. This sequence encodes CASRAYRVIHTF.